This TCR beta chain emerged from a study of T cells in localized non-small cell lung cancer (dated by TCRdb to the early 2020s). As for the study more broadly: Comparing tumors with uninvolved tumor-adjacent lungs, the study looked at the T cell repertoires of hundreds of patients with early-stage NSCLC. The cohort consisted of around 250 treatment-naive NSCLC patients whose localized lung tumors had been resected. A mean age of around 66 years was recorded for the NSCLC patients, of whom 120 to 150 were male and 107 were female.

The immunoSEQ Assay was used to sequence TCR beta CDR3 regions from DNA. As for the original processing: T cell density was computed as TCR beta template counts normalized to usable DNA estimated by amplifying housekeeping genes. The preseqR package was used to estimate richness by extrapolating to 400,000 templates for PBMC samples and to 120,000 templates for tissue samples. Clonality was defined as one minus Pielou's evenness. To identify tissue-enriched TCRs, differential abundance testing was run on productive amino-acid clonotypes with a minimum total count of 5 and an alpha of 0.1. The Jaccard Index and the Morisita Overlap Index were used to measure repertoire overlap between compartments. GLIPH grouped TCR beta CDR3s together with public tetramer-defined viral CDR3s, and a viral motif had to include at least three viral sequences and show V-gene enrichment. In its TCRdb copy, this immuneACCESS table keeps in-frame sequences only and misses some clones. Where compared with another copy, unresolved V genes explain less than half of these, and the others have no known cause. The V and J calls and the clone size are those of that table, but D and trimming were determined from the DNA. This sample is represented by 20,000 to 30,000 clones; around 88% of them were singletons. Roughly 10% of the sample belongs to the ten largest clones.

Concerning this clone: It has no known antigen specificity. No much larger clonotype is one base removed from it; base qualities were not supplied.

CDR1 and CDR2, looked up from the germline V gene, are SGHRS and YFSETQ. V sheds 2 bases and J sheds 2 bases, leaving 15 bases between their ends. Spanning cysteine to phenylalanine, the CDR3 consists of 16 amino acids. Of all the DNA, just the CDR3 is kept, 48 bases in frame from base 1. At diagnosis, tumor, uninvolved tumor-adjacent lung and peripheral blood were collected and then preserved as a mix of FFPE and fresh-frozen material. For TCR repertoire profiling, blood samples were analyzed as peripheral blood mononuclear cells. Broader findings and caveats from the paper: Because of the exploratory design, TCR variables were selected using unadjusted p-values without false-discovery rate correction. A median of approximately 55 of the top 100 tumor clones were detected in paired uninvolved adjacent lung, and under 30 of these tumor clones were also found among the top 100 clones of the paired uninvolved adjacent lung. The highest T cell clonality was observed in uninvolved tumor-adjacent lung, where clonality exceeded that of tumor, suggesting that antigenic responses were more focused in uninvolved tumor-adjacent lung. Multi-region tumor sequencing was not performed, so intratumor heterogeneity could not be excluded. Higher T cell density in blood was associated with longer overall survival, whereas higher clonality in adjacent lung was associated with shorter survival.

The rearrangement combines TRBV5-1 with TRBJ2-3; a weak D assignment points to TRBD1 (5 bases agree). The sequence was collected from a woman aged 35-75 years with stage III lung adenocarcinoma. Here the sequenced sample was peripheral blood mononuclear cells, taken before any cancer treatment. The nucleotide sequence is given as TGCGCCAGCAGCTTTGGCGCAGGGTTTACCACAGATACGCAGTATTTT. It codes for CASSFGAGFTTDTQYF.